The 12 T cell receptor beta chains below all came from one sample that was sequenced in a study of Ad26.COV2.S vaccination and SARS-CoV-2 variants (dated by TCRdb to about 2021). Preparation of the library involved the immunoSEQ multiplex PCR assay. As stored in TCRdb, this immuneACCESS dataset retains in-frame rearrangements with V and J assigned. A fraction of the clones does not appear; measured against another copy, unresolved V genes explain less than half of the discrepancy, and the remainder lacks a known reason. This sample lists some 340,000 clones; 86% were detected once. Jointly, the top ten make up 1.9% of the sample. Explained via the paper, the treatment or condition label denotes: roughly 19 received Ad26.COV2.S at low or high dose, single or two shots; about five received placebo; per-sample allocation not given. Repertoires of vaccine and placebo recipients were sequenced from samples collected on day 63 after the first injection.

Sample: peripheral blood, taken in a trial of Ad26.COV2.S vaccine versus placebo. These TCRs come from a person aged 18-60 years who received the Ad26.COV2.S COVID-19 vaccine or a placebo.

The J gene is TRBJ2-7, the V gene TRBV18; 8 bases align to TRBD1. Losses at the gene ends were 0 bases for V and 2 bases for J; bases not matched to a gene: 6. Germline CDR1 KGHSH, CDR2 LQKENI. The CDR3 sequence is 16 residues long. The CDR3 here is CASSPPTWTGTYEQYF. The CDR3 DNA is TGTGCCAGCTCACCACCGACTTGGACAGGGACCTACGAGCAGTACTTC.

The J gene is TRBJ2-2, the V gene TRBV19, with D possibly called TRBD1 or TRBD2 (6 bases each). Germline loops: CDR1 LNHDA, CDR2 SQIVND (reference sequence). Trimming shortened V by 0 bases and J by 7 bases, and 12 bases separated the two germline ends. This CDR3 spans 15 amino acids. Here the CDR3 reads CASSIEGGRNGELFF. In DNA form, the CDR3 reads TGTGCCAGTAGTATAGAGGGGGGCCGGAACGGGGAGCTGTTTTTT. Looking up the rest from reference TRBV19 and TRBJ2-2 gives the full variable domain: DGGITQSPKYLFRKEGQNVTLSCEQNLNHDAMYWYRQDPGQGLRLIYYSQIVNDFQKGDIAEGYSVSREKKESFPLTVTSAQKNPTAFYLCASSIEGGRNGELFFGEGSRLTVL.

The chain recombines TRBV5-4 with TRBJ1-4; a possible D gene is TRBD1 (5 bases). The germline V gene encodes CDR1 SGHNT and CDR2 YYREEE (reference sequence). V dropped 1 base and J dropped 7 bases, with 17 bases sitting between them. The CDR3 runs 16 residues. The CDR3 here is CASSLNVGAGSEKLFF. In DNA, the CDR3 is TGTGCCAGCAGCTTGAATGTAGGGGCTGGGAGTGAAAAACTGTTTTTT.

The V call is TRBV23-1, the J call TRBJ1-6; possibly TRBD1 for D (5 bases). TRBV23-1 is noted as an ORF with a role that remains uncertain. The CDR3 totals 14 residues. The ends were cut back, 3 bases at V and 8 bases at J, with 11 bases in the middle. The CDR3 DNA reads TGCGCCAGCAGTCATGGGGGAGCGGATTCACCCCTCCACTTT. As protein: CASSHGGADSPLHF.

This clone has only one observation. The rearrangement uses TRBV7-2 and TRBJ1-2; possible D gene TRBD1, 6 bases. Germline CDR1 is SGHTA and CDR2 is FQGNSA. V was trimmed by 4 bases and J by 3 bases, leaving 9 bases between them. The CDR3 spans 13 residues. In DNA, the CDR3 is TGTGCCAGCAGCTATGGACAGTACTATGGCTACACCTTC. Encoded protein: CASSYGQYYGYTF.

In the case of this clone: One junction end disagrees with the germline gene, perhaps due to a read error. The chain has TRBV3-1 (or the pseudogene TRBV3-2) and TRBJ2-7, with 10 bases aligning to TRBD2. From germline, CDR1 is LGHDT and CDR2 YNNKEL (reference sequence). This CDR3 contains 13 residues. CDR3 protein: CASSQDARGTSVF. The CDR3 nucleotides read TGTGCCAGCAGCCAAGACGCTCGCGGGACTAGCGTTTTC.

This sequence joins TRBV3-1 (or the pseudogene TRBV3-2) and TRBJ1-2; D remains unclear. This CDR3 has 16 amino acids. V was trimmed by 1 base and J by 6 bases, leaving 18 bases between them. The germline gives CDR1 LGHDT, CDR2 YNNKEL (reference sequence). The CDR3, as DNA: TGTGCCAGCAGCCAAGTGAGGACTGGGCTTATCCATGGCTACACCTTC. Translation: CASSQVRTGLIHGYTF.

In nucleotides, the CDR3 is TGTGCCAGCAGCGTGGGGGAAGGGGGTGAAAAACTGTTTTTT. Amino acids: CASSVGEGGEKLFF. The chain is built from TRBV9 and TRBJ1-4; a possible D gene is TRBD1 (6 bases). The CDR3 spans 14 residues. Germline V gene sequence: CDR1 SGDLS, CDR2 YYNGEE. Trimming stripped 2 bases from V and 7 bases from J, with 12 bases between.

V and J are TRBV30 and TRBJ1-2; a weak D match, TRBD1 (5 bases). Looked up from germline, CDR1 is GTSNPN and CDR2 is SVGIG (reference sequence). This CDR3 comprises 13 residues. Trimming shortened V by 8 bases and J by 0 bases, and 13 bases separated the two germline ends. CDR3: CAHVRDTNYGYTF. CDR3 in DNA: TGTGCCCATGTCAGGGATACTAACTATGGCTACACCTTC. Complete variable domain (other parts from reference TRBV30 and TRBJ1-2): SQTIHQWPATLVQPVGSPLSLECTVEGTSNPNLYWYRQAAGRGLQLLFYSVGIGQISSEVPQNLSASRPQDRQFILSSKKLLLSDSGFYLCAHVRDTNYGYTFGSGTRLTVV.

The chain carries TRBV7-9 and TRBJ1-4, with 7 nucleotides matching TRBD1. Germline values: CDR1 SEHNR, CDR2 FQNEAQ (reference sequence). V lost 7 bases and J lost 3; bases outside the gene matches: 14. The length of the CDR3 is 17 residues. CDR3 in DNA: TGTGCCAGCACCCTAGGGGGAGCAGGGGGATCTAATGAAAAACTGTTTTTT. It yields the protein CASTLGGAGGSNEKLFF.

The chain has TRBV5-8 and TRBJ1-2; D may be TRBD1 (5 bases). This CDR3 is built from 14 residues. Trimming shortened V by 4 bases and J by 4 bases, and 14 bases separated the two germline ends. The germline CDR1 and CDR2 sequences are SGHTS and YDEGEE. CDR3 bases: TGTGCCAGCAGCCCCTGGTCGGGGCCCTATGGCTACACCTTC. The encoded protein is CASSPWSGPYGYTF.

This chain connects TRBV5-1 to TRBJ2-2; 9 nucleotides agree with TRBD1. CDR1 is SGHRS and CDR2 is YFSETQ in the germline V gene. This CDR3 spans 16 amino acids. The V and J ends lost 2 bases and 7 bases, in that order; junction bases with no gene match: 9. CDR3 coding DNA: TGCGCCAGCAGCTTCGGCCCGACAGGGGGACACGGGGAGCTGTTTTTT. Residues: CASSFGPTGGHGELFF. The entire variable domain, with the rest obtained from reference TRBV5-1 and TRBJ2-2, is as follows: KAGVTQTPRYLIKTRGQQVTLSCSPISGHRSVSWYQQTPGQGLQFLFEYFSETQRNKGNFPGRFSGRQFSNSRSEMNVSTLELGDSALYLCASSFGPTGGHGELFFGEGSRLTVL.